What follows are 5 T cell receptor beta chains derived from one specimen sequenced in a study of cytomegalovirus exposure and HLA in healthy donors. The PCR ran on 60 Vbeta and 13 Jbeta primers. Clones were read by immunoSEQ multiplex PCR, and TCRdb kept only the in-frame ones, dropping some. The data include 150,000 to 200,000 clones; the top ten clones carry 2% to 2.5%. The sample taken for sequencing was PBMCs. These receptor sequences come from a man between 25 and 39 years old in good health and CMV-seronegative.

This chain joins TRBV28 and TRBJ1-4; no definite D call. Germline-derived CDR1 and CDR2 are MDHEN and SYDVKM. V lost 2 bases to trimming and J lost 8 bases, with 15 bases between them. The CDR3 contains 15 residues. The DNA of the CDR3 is TGTGCCAGCAGTTTAGCTGGGGAGGGTAGGGAAAAACTGTTTTTT. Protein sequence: CASSLAGEGREKLFF.

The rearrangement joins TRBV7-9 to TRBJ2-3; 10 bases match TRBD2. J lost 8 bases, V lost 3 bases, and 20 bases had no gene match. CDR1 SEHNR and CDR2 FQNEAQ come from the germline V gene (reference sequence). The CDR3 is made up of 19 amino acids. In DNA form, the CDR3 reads TGTGCCAGCAGCTTTCCGGGACTAGCGCCCGAATCCCCGCCTGGTACGCAGTATTTT. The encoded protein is CASSFPGLAPESPPGTQYF.

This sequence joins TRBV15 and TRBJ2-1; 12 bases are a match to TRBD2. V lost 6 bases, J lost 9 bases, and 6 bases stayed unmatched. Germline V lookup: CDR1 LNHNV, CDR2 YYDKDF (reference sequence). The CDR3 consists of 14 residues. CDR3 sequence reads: CATRGLAGYGEQFF. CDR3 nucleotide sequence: TGTGCCACCAGAGGACTAGCGGGATATGGTGAGCAGTTCTTC.

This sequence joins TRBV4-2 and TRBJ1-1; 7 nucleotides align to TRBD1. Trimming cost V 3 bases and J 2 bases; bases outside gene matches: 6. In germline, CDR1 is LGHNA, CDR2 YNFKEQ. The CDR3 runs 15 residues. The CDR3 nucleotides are TGTGCCAGCAGCCAGATAGACAGGGTTAACACTGAAGCTTTCTTT. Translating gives CASSQIDRVNTEAFF.

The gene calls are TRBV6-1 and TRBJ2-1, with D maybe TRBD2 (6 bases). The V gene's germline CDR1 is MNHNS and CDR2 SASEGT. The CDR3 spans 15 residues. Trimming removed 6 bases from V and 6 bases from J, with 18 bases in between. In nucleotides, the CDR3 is TGTGCCAGCAGCCAAGCACAGACTAGATTCAATGAGCAGTTCTTC. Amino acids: CASSQAQTRFNEQFF.